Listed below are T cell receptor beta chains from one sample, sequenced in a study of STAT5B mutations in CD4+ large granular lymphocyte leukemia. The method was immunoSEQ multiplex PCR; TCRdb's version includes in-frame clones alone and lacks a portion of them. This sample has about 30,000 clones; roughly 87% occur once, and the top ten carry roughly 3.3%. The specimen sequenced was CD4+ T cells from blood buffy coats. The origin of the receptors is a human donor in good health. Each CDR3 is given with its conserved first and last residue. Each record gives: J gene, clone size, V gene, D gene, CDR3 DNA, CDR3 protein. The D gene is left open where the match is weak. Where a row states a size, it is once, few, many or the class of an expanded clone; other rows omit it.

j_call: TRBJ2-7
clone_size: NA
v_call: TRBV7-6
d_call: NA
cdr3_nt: TGTGCCAGCAGCTTAGGACAGCCCGGGGACGAGCAGTACTTC
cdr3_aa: CASSLGQPGDEQYF

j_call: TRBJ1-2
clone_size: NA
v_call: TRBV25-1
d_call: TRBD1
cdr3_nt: TGTGCCAGCAGTGTGACAGGGGTGGACTATGGCTACACCTTC
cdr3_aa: CASSVTGVDYGYTF

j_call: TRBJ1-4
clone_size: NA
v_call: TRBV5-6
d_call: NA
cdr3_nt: TGTGCCAGCAGCCGCCTCAGGGAAGAAAAACTGTTTTTT
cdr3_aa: CASSRLREEKLFF

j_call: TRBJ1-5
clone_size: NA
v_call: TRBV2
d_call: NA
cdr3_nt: TGTGCCAGCGGTGGGGATAGCCCTAATCAGCCCCAGCATTTT
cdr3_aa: CASGGDSPNQPQHF

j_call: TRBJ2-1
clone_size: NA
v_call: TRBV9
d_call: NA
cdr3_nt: TGTGCCAGCAGCTTGGACCCCCAACGTGAGCAGTTCTTC
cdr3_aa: CASSLDPQREQFF

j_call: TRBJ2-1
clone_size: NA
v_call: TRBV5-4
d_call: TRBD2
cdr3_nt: TGTGCCAGCAGGCCCGGGACTAGCGGGAGACCGGGGCTTTCCGGGGTCTTC
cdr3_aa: CASRPGTSGRPGLSGVF

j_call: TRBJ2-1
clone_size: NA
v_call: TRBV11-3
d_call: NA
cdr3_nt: TGTGCCAGCAGCTTAGATGAGCAGTTCTTC
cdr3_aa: CASSLDEQFF

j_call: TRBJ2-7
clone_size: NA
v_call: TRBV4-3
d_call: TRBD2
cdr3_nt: TGCGCCAGCAGCCAAGATAGCGGGACCCCGGTCTACGAGCAGTACTTC
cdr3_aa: CASSQDSGTPVYEQYF

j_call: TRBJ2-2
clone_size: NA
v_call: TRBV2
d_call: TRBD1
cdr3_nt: TGTGCCAGCAGCAAAAAACAGGGGGCGAAGACCGGGGAGCTGTTTTTT
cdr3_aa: CASSKKQGAKTGELFF

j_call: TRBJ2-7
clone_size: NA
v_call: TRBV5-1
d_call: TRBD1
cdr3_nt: TGCGCCAGCAGCGTAGACGGGACAGGGGCCTACGAGCAGTACTTC
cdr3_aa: CASSVDGTGAYEQYF

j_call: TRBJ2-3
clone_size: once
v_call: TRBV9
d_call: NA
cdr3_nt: TGTGCCAGCGGAGGGGCCTTTAGGACGCAGTATTTT
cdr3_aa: CASGGAFRTQYF

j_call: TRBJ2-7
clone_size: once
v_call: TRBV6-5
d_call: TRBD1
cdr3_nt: TGTGCCAGCAGTTACTCATCTGGGACAGGGTTCTACGAGCAGTACTTC
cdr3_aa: CASSYSSGTGFYEQYF

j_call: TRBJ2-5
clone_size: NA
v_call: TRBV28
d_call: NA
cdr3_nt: TGTGCCAGCAAGAAACAGGGTAGAGCAGGGCGAGAGACCCAGTACTTC
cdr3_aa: CASKKQGRAGRETQYF

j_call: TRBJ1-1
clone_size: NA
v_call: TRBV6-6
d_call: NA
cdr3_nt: TGTGCCAGCAGTCGGGAGAGCACTGAAGCTTTCTTT
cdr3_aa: CASSRESTEAFF

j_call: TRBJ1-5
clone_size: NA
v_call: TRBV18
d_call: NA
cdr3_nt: TGTGCCAGCTCTAGAGAGGGCGGGGAATCGGAGCCCCAGCATTTT
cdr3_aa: CASSREGGESEPQHF

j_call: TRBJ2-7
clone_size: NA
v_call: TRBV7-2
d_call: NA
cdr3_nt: TGTGCCAGCAGCGATCGGTACGAGCAGTACTTC
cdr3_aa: CASSDRYEQYF

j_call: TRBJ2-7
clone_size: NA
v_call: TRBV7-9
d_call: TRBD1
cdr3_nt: TGTGCCAGCAGCTCAACCGACAGGGGCTGGGGCGAGCAGTACTTC
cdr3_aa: CASSSTDRGWGEQYF